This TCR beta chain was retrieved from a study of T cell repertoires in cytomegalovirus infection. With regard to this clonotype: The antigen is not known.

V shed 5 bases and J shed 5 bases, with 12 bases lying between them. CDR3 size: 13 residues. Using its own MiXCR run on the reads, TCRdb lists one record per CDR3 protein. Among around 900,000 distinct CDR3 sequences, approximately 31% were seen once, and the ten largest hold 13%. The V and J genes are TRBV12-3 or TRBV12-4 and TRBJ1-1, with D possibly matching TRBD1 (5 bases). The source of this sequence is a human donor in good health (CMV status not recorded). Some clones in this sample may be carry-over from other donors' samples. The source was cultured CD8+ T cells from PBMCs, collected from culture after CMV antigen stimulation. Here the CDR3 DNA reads TGTGCCAGCAGTCGGCCGGGGCTGACTGAAGCTTTCTTT. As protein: CASSRPGLTEAFF.